Listed below are T cell receptor beta chains from one sample, sequenced in a study of blood T cell repertoires in COVID-19. Only in-frame clones appear in the TCRdb table, and some are missing; sequencing was by immunoSEQ multiplex PCR. The table has roughly 68,000 clones, approximately 90% seen once. Sequencing used PBMCs or T cells enriched from blood (not recorded which). Receptors were obtained from a woman aged 40 to 50 who had recovered from COVID-19. The CDR3 runs from the conserved cysteine through the conserved F or W. The D gene is left open where the match is weak. Only some rows state a clone size, as once, few, many or a class for expanded clones.

V	D	length	J	size	CDR3	DNA
TRBV12-5	TRBD2	13	TRBJ2-7	once	CASGLAGTYEQYF	TGTGCTAGTGGGCTAGCGGGGACCTACGAGCAGTACTTC
TRBV12-3/TRBV12-4	-	13	TRBJ1-1	-	CAGSLGPYAKAFF	TGTGCCGGCAGTTTAGGCCCTTATGCTAAAGCTTTCTTT
TRBV11-3	TRBD2	15	TRBJ2-2	-	CASSRTSGDDGELFF	TGTGCCAGCAGCCGAACTAGCGGGGACGACGGGGAGCTGTTTTTT
TRBV3-1/TRBV3-2	TRBD1	15	TRBJ2-7	-	CASSQDEDRTYEQYF	TGTGCCAGCAGCCAAGATGAGGACAGGACCTACGAGCAGTACTTC
TRBV2	-	13	TRBJ1-2	-	CASSEGGSYGYTF	TGTGCCAGCAGTGAAGGGGGCTCCTATGGCTACACCTTC
TRBV5-1	-	16	TRBJ1-6	-	CASSLEVGGLNSPLHF	TGCGCCAGCAGCTTGGAAGTTGGCGGCCTTAATTCACCCCTCCACTTT
TRBV27	TRBD1	14	TRBJ1-2	-	CASSLTGTSYGYTF	TGTGCCAGCAGTCTGACAGGGACTTCCTATGGCTACACCTTC
TRBV19	-	13	TRBJ1-6	-	CATSDTKNSPLHF	TGTGCCACCTCGGACACAAAAAATTCACCCCTCCACTTT
TRBV18	-	15	TRBJ1-1	-	CASSPQTRPNTEAFF	TGTGCCAGCTCACCCCAGACACGGCCGAACACTGAAGCTTTCTTT
TRBV19	TRBD1	19	TRBJ1-1	-	CASSIAGQDRGRGGTEAFF	TGTGCCAGTAGTATAGCTGGACAGGACAGGGGGCGCGGGGGCACTGAAGCTTTCTTT
TRBV5-1	-	13	TRBJ2-1	-	CASSLGEDNEQFF	TGCGCCAGCAGCTTGGGAGAAGACAATGAGCAGTTCTTC
TRBV5-1	TRBD1	15	TRBJ1-2	-	CASSRQTGTRDGYTF	TGCGCCAGCAGCCGCCAGACAGGGACTAGGGATGGCTACACCTTC
TRBV19	-	13	TRBJ2-3	-	CASSTRPGNTQYF	TGTGCCAGTAGTACAAGGCCCGGGAATACGCAGTATTTT
TRBV19	TRBD1	16	TRBJ2-3	-	CASSRGGQGRTDTQYF	TGTGCCAGTAGTAGAGGGGGACAGGGACGCACAGATACGCAGTATTTT
TRBV18	TRBD2	16	TRBJ2-1	-	CASSPPGLAGYNEQFF	TGTGCCAGCTCACCACCGGGATTAGCGGGCTACAATGAGCAGTTCTTC
TRBV2	TRBD1	14	TRBJ1-2	-	CASSQGQGPHGYTF	TGTGCCAGCTCTCAGGGACAGGGGCCACATGGCTACACCTTC
TRBV15	-	13	TRBJ1-2	-	CATSTGRGYGYTF	TGTGCCACCAGCACTGGCCGGGGTTATGGCTACACCTTC
TRBV19	TRBD2	17	TRBJ2-1	few	CASSIVLAGAYYNEQFF	TGTGCCAGTAGTATAGTACTAGCGGGGGCCTATTACAATGAGCAGTTCTTC